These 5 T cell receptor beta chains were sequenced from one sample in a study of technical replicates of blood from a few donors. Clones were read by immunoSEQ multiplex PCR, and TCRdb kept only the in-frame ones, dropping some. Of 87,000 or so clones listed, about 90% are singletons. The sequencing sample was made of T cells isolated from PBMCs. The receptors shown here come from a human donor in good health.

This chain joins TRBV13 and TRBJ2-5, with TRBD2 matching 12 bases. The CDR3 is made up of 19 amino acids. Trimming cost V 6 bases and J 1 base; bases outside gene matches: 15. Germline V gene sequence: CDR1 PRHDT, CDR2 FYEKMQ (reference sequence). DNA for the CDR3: TGTGCCAGCAGAAACACTTTGTTCTCACTAGCGGGGGGCCAAGAGACCCAGTACTTC. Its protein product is CASRNTLFSLAGGQETQYF.

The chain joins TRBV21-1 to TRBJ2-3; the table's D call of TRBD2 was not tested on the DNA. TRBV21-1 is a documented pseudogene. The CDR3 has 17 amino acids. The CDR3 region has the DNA TGTGCCAGCAGCATAGGGTGCGGAACTAGCGGCACAGATACGCAGTATTTT. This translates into CASSIGCGTSGTDTQYF.

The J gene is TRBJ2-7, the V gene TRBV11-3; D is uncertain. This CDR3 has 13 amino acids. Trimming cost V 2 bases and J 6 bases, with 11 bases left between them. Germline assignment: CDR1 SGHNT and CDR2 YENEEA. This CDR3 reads CASSLIPSSEQYF. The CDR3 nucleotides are TGTGCCAGCAGCTTAATACCTAGTTCCGAGCAGTACTTC.

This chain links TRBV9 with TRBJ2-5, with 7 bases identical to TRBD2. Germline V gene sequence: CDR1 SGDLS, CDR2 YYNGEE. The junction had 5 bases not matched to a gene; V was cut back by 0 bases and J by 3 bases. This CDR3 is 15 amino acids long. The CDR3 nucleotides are TGTGCCAGCAGCGTAGGAGAGGGGAGGGAAGAGACCCAGTACTTC. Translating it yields CASSVGEGREETQYF.

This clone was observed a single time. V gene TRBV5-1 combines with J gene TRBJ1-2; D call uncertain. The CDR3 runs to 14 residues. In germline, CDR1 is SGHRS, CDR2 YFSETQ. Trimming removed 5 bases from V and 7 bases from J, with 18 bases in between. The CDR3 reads CASSYEGRGGGYTF. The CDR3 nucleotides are TGCGCCAGCAGTTATGAAGGCCGCGGCGGTGGCTACACCTTC.